One T cell receptor (beta chain) is described in this entry. Its target antigen remains unknown. It has no much larger one-base neighbor in the sample; base qualities were not kept. The sample's time point label, in plain terms: baseline before first vaccination. Samples from vaccinated people were obtained from the UK trials COV001 and COV002, which included a single-blind randomized controlled phase 2/3 trial of AZD1222 (ChAdOx1 nCoV-19) in healthy adults. For TCRbeta chain sequencing, PBMC samples from trial participants were taken at day 0 and at day 28 after the second dose. The entry originates in a study of T cell responses to AZD1222 COVID-19 vaccine listed by TCRdb under 2021. Regarding the study in general: AZD1222 recipients with second doses at about 4 weeks or about 12 weeks were pooled, because spike-specific TCR depth and breadth did not differ between schedules. Enrollment into the trials was organized by age into subgroups of 18-55, 56-69 and 70-plus years, and those subgroups contained roughly 150, 30 and 60 TCR-sequenced participants, respectively. TCR sequencing covered roughly 230 trial participants: 200 to 210 given two doses of AZD1222 and 26 given two doses of MenACWY control vaccine.

V is clipped by 1 base and J by 3 bases, and the sequence between their germline boundaries is 7 bases long. The CDR3, cysteine through phenylalanine, is 13 amino acids long. Only the CDR3 portion is preserved as DNA: 39 bases, with reading frame beginning at the first base. CDR1 and CDR2, looked up from the germline V gene, are SGHRS and YFSETQ. The CDR3 regions of human TCRbeta chains were subjected to immunosequencing. Per the original workflow: Repertoire TCRs were matched against a reference library of SARS-CoV-2-specific TCRs generated with the MIRA antigen-specificity platform. Breadth was defined as the fraction of unique TCRs that were SARS-CoV-2-associated. Depth was defined as the fraction of total T cells that were SARS-CoV-2-associated. Each spike-specific TCR was assigned to its reactive spike region and to a CD4 or CD8 class using the MIRA data. Log10-transformed breadth and depth values were compared by one-way ANOVA with Sidak's multiple comparisons tests. TCRdb's version of the immuneACCESS table is confined to in-frame rearrangements and falls short of the full clone set. An unresolved V gene accounts for under half of the shortfall where checked; the remainder is of unknown origin. That table furnishes V, J and clone size, whereas the DNA furnished D and trimming. A total of about 120,000 clones appear in this sample, approximately 90% of them only once. Around 3.5% of the sample belongs to the ten largest clones.

Study-wide findings and limitations: Because no day 14 peak-response samples were available, the repertoires could be characterized only after the peak T cell response. Participants were mostly white British and included more females than males, and it was suggested by the authors that clonal diversity may have been underestimated. The vaccine-associated CD4 TCRs covered the entire spike protein, and the dominant responses fell in regions 160-218 and 743-854. In the small 56-69-year group, the increase in depth fell short of significance, most likely because of low power. Conclusions about previously exposed vaccinees are limited, since just five to seven AZD1222 recipients were seropositive for SARS-CoV-2 at baseline. Spike-specific TCR breadth and depth rose significantly after two AZD1222 doses compared with day 0 and with MenACWY recipients. Epitopes outside the regions mutated in the B.1.351 and B.1.1.7 variants were reportedly recognized by nearly half of the unique spike-specific TCRs.

The material was peripheral blood, obtained on day 0 of AZD1222 vaccination. The receptor was derived from an adult in good health. Here the chain combines TRBV5-1 and TRBJ1-2, with no confidently assigned D gene. The CDR3 region reads CASSLSDYYGYTF. The DNA sequence is as follows: TGCGCCAGCAGCTTGTCAGACTACTATGGCTACACCTTC.